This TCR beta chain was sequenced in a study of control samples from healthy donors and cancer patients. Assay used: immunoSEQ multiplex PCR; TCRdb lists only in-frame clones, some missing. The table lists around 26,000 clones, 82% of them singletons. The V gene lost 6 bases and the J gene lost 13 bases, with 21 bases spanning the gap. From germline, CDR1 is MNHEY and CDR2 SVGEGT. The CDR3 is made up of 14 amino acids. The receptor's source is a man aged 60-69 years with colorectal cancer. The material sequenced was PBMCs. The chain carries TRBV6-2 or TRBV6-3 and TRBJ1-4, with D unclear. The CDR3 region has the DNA TGTGCCAGCAGCCTGACAACTGTAATGAATAGACTGTTTTTT. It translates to CASSLTTVMNRLFF.